The rows below give T cell receptor beta chains drawn from one sample of a study of T cells after yellow fever vaccination. TCRdb used MiXCR to reprocess the 5' RACE reads, holding one entry per CDR3 protein. The sample has about 230,000 distinct CDR3 sequences; roughly 6.3% are singletons. Sequenced here: CD4+ T cells sorted from PBMCs, sampled on the day of the yellow fever booster vaccination. The receptor set was obtained from a man younger than 45 who received the YFV17D yellow fever vaccine. Both conserved end residues are part of each CDR3. The order of the fields is V gene, J gene, clone size, D gene, CDR3 protein, CDR3 DNA. A D gene is named only where the DNA matches it firmly. Some rows have no size entry. The others give once, few or many, or a class for an expanded clone.

TRBV12-3/TRBV12-4,TRBJ2-5,many,NA,CASSFGGTETQYF,TGTGCCAGCAGTTTTGGGGGGACGGAGACCCAGTACTTC
TRBV5-1,TRBJ2-1,once,TRBD2,CASSLEVGSGGEQFF,TGCGCCAGCAGCTTGGAAGTGGGTTCGGGAGGTGAGCAGTTCTTC
TRBV2,TRBJ2-3,many,NA,CASSEGRTFPYTQYF,TGTGCCAGCAGTGAAGGCAGGACCTTTCCATATACGCAGTATTTT
TRBV5-6,TRBJ2-5,few,NA,CASSSNTGWETQYF,TGTGCCAGCAGCTCGAACACAGGGTGGGAGACCCAGTACTTC
TRBV4-1,TRBJ2-7,few,TRBD1,CASSKTGAGEQYF,TGCGCCAGCAGCAAGACAGGGGCAGGCGAGCAGTACTTC
TRBV12-3/TRBV12-4,TRBJ2-6,NA,NA,CASSPGRSGANVLTF,TGTGCCAGCAGTCCAGGGCGGTCTGGGGCCAACGTCCTGACTTTC
TRBV27,TRBJ2-7,NA,TRBD2,CASSSRTSGSWPYF,TGTGCCAGCAGTTCCCGGACTAGCGGGAGTTGGCCGTACTTC
TRBV5-1,TRBJ2-3,many,NA,CASSSTGSLTDTQYF,TGCGCCAGCAGCTCAACCGGGAGCCTCACAGATACGCAGTATTTT
TRBV5-1,TRBJ1-2,many,TRBD1,CASSLVPGQLSYGYTF,TGCGCCAGCAGCTTGGTTCCGGGACAGCTATCCTATGGCTACACCTTC
TRBV7-3,TRBJ1-2,few,NA,CASSFRAASNYGYTF,TGTGCCAGCAGCTTTCGGGCTGCCTCTAACTATGGCTACACCTTC
TRBV6-5,TRBJ1-2,few,NA,CASSQLGGGKGYTF,TGTGCCAGCAGTCAGCTCGGAGGAGGGAAAGGCTACACCTTC
TRBV11-1,TRBJ2-1,few,NA,CASSLAFAGTPPHNEQFF,TGTGCCAGCAGCTTAGCTTTCGCCGGGACACCTCCCCACAATGAGCAGTTCTTC
TRBV3-1,TRBJ1-1,few,NA,CASSARAESTEAFF,TGTGCCAGCAGCGCGAGGGCGGAGAGCACTGAAGCTTTCTTT
TRBV20-1,TRBJ2-7,many,TRBD2,CSARSGLAGVYEQYF,TGCAGTGCTAGATCTGGACTAGCGGGAGTTTACGAGCAGTACTTC
TRBV5-1,TRBJ2-3,few,TRBD2,CASSPEALAGDTQYF,TGCGCCAGCAGCCCCGAGGCCCTAGCGGGAGATACGCAGTATTTT
TRBV10-3,TRBJ1-1,many,NA,CAISEERNTEAFF,TGTGCCATCAGTGAAGAGCGAAACACTGAAGCTTTCTTT
TRBV29-1,TRBJ2-7,many,TRBD1,CSVSVWDRGTAIDSYEQYF,TGCAGCGTCTCAGTATGGGACAGGGGGACCGCGATTGACTCCTACGAGCAGTACTTC
TRBV20-1,TRBJ2-4,NA,NA,CSASGHGTKNIQYF,TGCAGTGCTAGTGGTCATGGCACCAAAAACATTCAGTACTTC
TRBV9,TRBJ2-3,NA,NA,CASSVLQGLDTQYF,TGTGCCAGCAGCGTCCTGCAGGGGTTAGATACGCAGTATTTT
TRBV20-1,TRBJ2-3,few,NA,CSARDWAGSTDTQYF,TGCAGTGCTAGAGATTGGGCCGGGAGCACAGATACGCAGTATTTT
TRBV11-2,TRBJ2-5,NA,NA,CASSPSVAGGYETQYF,TGTGCCAGCAGCCCCTCGGTAGCTGGAGGGTACGAGACCCAGTACTTC
TRBV6-1,TRBJ2-7,NA,NA,CASSPTAGADPYEQYF,TGTGCCAGCAGCCCCACGGCGGGGGCGGATCCCTACGAGCAGTACTTC
TRBV4-1,TRBJ2-5,few,NA,CASSQGGGQVQETQYF,TGCGCCAGCAGCCAAGGGGGTGGACAAGTCCAAGAGACCCAGTACTTC
TRBV6-2/TRBV6-3,TRBJ1-2,few,NA,CASTMDSRYYGYTF,TGTGCCAGCACAATGGACAGTAGGTACTATGGCTACACCTTC
TRBV7-6,TRBJ1-2,many,TRBD1,CASSLDRFYGYTF,TGTGCCAGCAGCTTGGACAGGTTCTATGGCTACACCTTC
TRBV6-5,TRBJ1-5,many,NA,CASRPQGTQNQPQHF,TGTGCCAGCAGGCCTCAGGGGACCCAGAATCAGCCCCAGCATTTT
TRBV21-1,TRBJ2-6,many,NA,CASSKARRETISGANVLTF,TGTGCCAGCAGCAAAGCCCGCAGGGAAACGATCTCTGGGGCCAACGTCCTGACTTTC
TRBV20-1,TRBJ2-4,NA,NA,CSARWRGTAKNIQYF,TGCAGTGCTAGATGGAGGGGGACAGCCAAAAACATTCAGTACTTC
TRBV18,TRBJ1-1,many,NA,CASSPPRGAGTEAFF,TGTGCCAGCTCACCACCTCGAGGGGCGGGTACTGAAGCTTTCTTT
TRBV20-1,TRBJ1-5,many,NA,CSASAGEEQPQHF,TGCAGTGCTAGTGCAGGGGAAGAACAGCCCCAGCATTTT
TRBV7-9,TRBJ2-1,many,TRBD1,CASTSIRQGEQFF,TGTGCCAGCACCAGCATAAGACAGGGTGAGCAGTTCTTC
TRBV10-3,TRBJ2-1,few,NA,CAVRGRDGYNEQFF,TGTGCCGTCAGGGGCCGGGACGGGTACAATGAGCAGTTCTTC
TRBV14,TRBJ2-3,NA,NA,CASSPRRGRADTQYF,TGTGCCAGCAGCCCCCGGAGAGGGAGAGCAGATACGCAGTATTTT
TRBV7-7,TRBJ2-2,many,NA,CASSLEANTGELFF,TGTGCTAGCAGCTTAGAAGCGAACACCGGGGAGCTGTTTTTT
TRBV7-9,TRBJ2-1,few,NA,CASSSRGLANEQFF,TGTGCCAGCAGCTCGCGGGGGCTAGCCAATGAGCAGTTCTTC
TRBV20-1,TRBJ2-1,few,NA,CSASRGELYNEQFF,TGCAGTGCTTCTAGGGGAGAATTATACAATGAGCAGTTCTTC
TRBV5-1,TRBJ2-2,few,NA,CASSLVAGNTGELFF,TGCGCCAGCAGCTTGGTAGCAGGGAACACCGGGGAGCTGTTTTTT
TRBV20-1,TRBJ2-7,many,NA,CSATGGAKPVEQYF,TGCAGTGCTACAGGGGGGGCTAAACCTGTCGAGCAGTACTTC
TRBV7-8,TRBJ2-7,NA,NA,CASSFTLEYEQYF,TGTGCCAGCAGCTTTACGTTAGAATACGAGCAGTACTTC
TRBV21-1,TRBJ2-7,many,NA,CASSNPAYEQYF,TGTGCCAGCAGCAACCCTGCCTACGAGCAGTACTTC
TRBV11-2,TRBJ2-1,few,TRBD2,CASSLMQSGPSGYNEQFF,TGTGCCAGCAGCTTAATGCAATCAGGGCCTAGCGGTTACAATGAGCAGTTCTTC
TRBV20-1,TRBJ2-7,few,TRBD2,CSAATSGGSSYEQYF,TGCAGTGCTGCGACTAGCGGAGGGAGCTCCTACGAGCAGTACTTC
TRBV7-2,TRBJ1-5,many,NA,CASSSGINQPQHF,TGTGCCAGCAGCTCAGGGATTAATCAGCCCCAGCATTTT
TRBV7-9,TRBJ2-2,many,NA,CASSQLRKAGELFF,TGTGCCAGCAGCCAATTACGGAAGGCCGGGGAGCTGTTTTTT
TRBV4-3,TRBJ2-3,many,TRBD2,CASSPQSTAGVLDTQYF,TGCGCCAGCAGCCCCCAGTCGACGGCGGGAGTGTTAGATACGCAGTATTTT
TRBV20-1,TRBJ2-3,few,TRBD2,CSASGEGGTDTQYF,TGCAGTGCCAGCGGGGAGGGTGGCACAGATACGCAGTATTTT
TRBV6-5,TRBJ1-5,few,NA,CASSYGGASQPQHF,TGTGCCAGCAGTTACGGGGGGGCATCTCAGCCCCAGCATTTT
TRBV20-1,TRBJ1-2,NA,TRBD1,CSASRQGGYGYTF,TGCAGTGCTAGCAGACAGGGAGGCTATGGCTACACCTTC
TRBV9,TRBJ1-1,many,NA,CASSVSPQDTEAFF,TGTGCCAGCAGCGTGAGCCCCCAGGACACTGAAGCTTTCTTT
TRBV11-2,TRBJ2-2,few,NA,CASSLDGGTPTGELFF,TGTGCCAGCAGCTTAGATGGGGGGACGCCTACCGGGGAGCTGTTTTTT
TRBV3-1,TRBJ2-7,many,NA,CASSLPGYSYEQYF,TGTGCCAGCAGCCTCCCGGGGTACTCCTACGAGCAGTACTTC
TRBV5-1,TRBJ2-1,NA,NA,CASSFGGHIISNEQFF,TGCGCCAGCAGCTTTGGGGGACATATTATAAGCAATGAGCAGTTCTTC
TRBV5-1,TRBJ2-1,many,NA,CASSLAETVNNEQFF,TGCGCCAGCAGCTTGGCCGAGACAGTGAACAATGAGCAGTTCTTC